A single sample gave rise to the 10 T cell receptor beta chains below, sequenced in a study of shared clonotypes between healthy human individuals. The assay was immunoSEQ multiplex PCR, and TCRdb's table has in-frame clones only and misses some. This sample has about 2.2 million clones, with 80% to 95% found just once. CD45RO-negative CD8 cells positively selected for CCR7 made up the naive population, which excluded terminally differentiated effector memory CD45RA+ cells. Material: naive CD8+ T cells from PBMCs. The receptor set was obtained from a young man in good health. Some clones in this sample may be carry-over from other donors' samples.

The chain recombines TRBV7-9 with TRBJ2-7, with TRBD1 as a possible D gene (5 bases). Germline V CDR1 and CDR2: SEHNR, FQNEAQ (reference sequence). The length of the CDR3 is 15 residues. Trimming cost V 6 bases and J 2 bases, with 17 bases left between them. CDR3 loop: CASSRKPTATYEQYF. CDR3 sequence (DNA): TGTGCCAGCAGTCGCAAGCCGACAGCAACCTACGAGCAGTACTTC.

This clone was counted a few times. The chain uses TRBV5-1 and TRBJ1-1; D gene unclear. Trimming removed 4 bases at V and 7 bases at J, with 14 bases between. The CDR3 consists of 13 residues. Germline CDR1 is SGHRS and CDR2 is YFSETQ. Written as DNA, the CDR3 is TGCGCCAGCAGCCTAACCGAGAAGCGTGAAGCTTTCTTT. This translates into CASSLTEKREAFF. Combining the CDR3 with reference TRBV5-1 and TRBJ1-1 gives the whole variable domain KAGVTQTPRYLIKTRGQQVTLSCSPISGHRSVSWYQQTPGQGLQFLFEYFSETQRNKGNFPGRFSGRQFSNSRSEMNVSTLELGDSALYLCASSLTEKREAFFGQGTRLTVV.

The chain combines TRBV7-2 with TRBJ2-7, with D possibly being TRBD2 (5 bases). V shed 0 bases and J shed 7 bases, with 19 bases lying between them. Germline CDR1 SGHTA, CDR2 FQGNSA. This CDR3 contains 16 residues. The CDR3 protein is CASSLAVYDRGGEQYF. CDR3 coding DNA: TGTGCCAGCAGCTTAGCGGTTTATGATCGAGGAGGAGAGCAGTACTTC.

The rearrangement joins TRBV6-6 to TRBJ1-2; maybe TRBD1 (6 bases). V was trimmed by 4 bases and J by 4 bases, leaving 13 bases between them. Germline V lookup: CDR1 MNHNY, CDR2 SVGAGI (reference sequence). This CDR3 comprises 14 residues. The CDR3 is CASSSRQDSYGYTF. In DNA form, the CDR3 reads TGTGCCAGCAGTTCGCGACAGGACTCCTATGGCTACACCTTC.

This chain links TRBV10-2 with TRBJ1-2; the D gene is possibly TRBD1 (6 bases). This CDR3 has 12 amino acids. V gave up 3 bases and J gave up 8 bases, with 10 bases separating them. The germline V gene encodes CDR1 WSHSY and CDR2 SAAADI. Here the CDR3 DNA reads TGCGCCAGCAGTGACAGGGGAGACGGCTACACCTTC. It codes for CASSDRGDGYTF.

This rearrangement joins TRBV9 to TRBJ2-3; 7 nucleotides line up with TRBD2. The CDR3 loop spans 15 amino acids. J was trimmed by 1 base and V by 4 bases; bases with no gene match: 6. Per the germline V gene, CDR1 is SGDLS and CDR2 is YYNGEE. CDR3 DNA: TGTGCCAGCAGCCCGGGTGGGGGGGGCACAGATACGCAGTATTTT. Protein: CASSPGGGGTDTQYF.

The rearrangement uses TRBV2 and TRBJ2-7, with 12 nucleotides matching TRBD1. The germline V gene has CDR1 SNHLY and CDR2 FYNNEI. V was pared by 2 bases and J by 6 bases, with 8 bases of the junction left unmatched. CDR3 length: 16 residues. The CDR3, as DNA: TGTGCCAGCAGTGAAATGGGGGACAGGGGGCGCGTCGAGCAGTACTTC. As protein: CASSEMGDRGRVEQYF.

In regard to this clone: Other DNA sequences within the sample encode an identical CDR3. The CDR3 here is CASSHGGTYEQYF. CDR3 nucleotide sequence: TGTGCCAGCAGCCACGGTGGTACCTACGAGCAGTACTTC. V and J are TRBV11-2 and TRBJ2-7; D unresolved. Germline V gene lookup returns CDR1 SGHAT and CDR2 FQNNGV. The CDR3 is 13 residues long. Trimming removed 5 bases from V and 2 bases from J, with 10 bases in between.

This rearrangement joins TRBV4-1 to TRBJ2-1; D not certain. CDR3 size: 16 residues. Germline CDR1 MGHRA, CDR2 YSYEKL. V lost 0 bases and J lost 5, with 14 bases in between. CDR3 coding DNA: TGCGCCAGCAGCCAAGATCTAATAGGTCACGACAATGAGCAGTTCTTC. This translates into CASSQDLIGHDNEQFF.

The rearrangement links TRBV14 to TRBJ2-7; D gene uncertain. There are 15 residues in the CDR3. The germline V gene has CDR1 SGHDN and CDR2 FVKESK. Deletions cut 0 bases from V and 5 bases from J, with 14 bases between. The CDR3: CASSQERAGWDEQYF. The CDR3, as DNA: TGTGCCAGCAGCCAAGAAAGGGCAGGCTGGGACGAGCAGTACTTC.